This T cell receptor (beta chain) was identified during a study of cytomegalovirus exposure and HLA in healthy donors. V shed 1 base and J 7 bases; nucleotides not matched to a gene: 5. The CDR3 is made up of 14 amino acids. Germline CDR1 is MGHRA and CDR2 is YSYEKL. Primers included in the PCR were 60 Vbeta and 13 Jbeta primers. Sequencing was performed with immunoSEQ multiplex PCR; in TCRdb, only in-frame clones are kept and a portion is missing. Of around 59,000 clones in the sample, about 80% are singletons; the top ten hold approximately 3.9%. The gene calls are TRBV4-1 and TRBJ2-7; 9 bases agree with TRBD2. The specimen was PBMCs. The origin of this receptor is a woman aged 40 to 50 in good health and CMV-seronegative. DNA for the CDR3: TGCGCCAGCAGCCAAGTAGCGGGAGTGGGTGAGCAGTACTTC. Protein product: CASSQVAGVGEQYF.